Each of the 5 T cell receptor beta chains below was sequenced from the same sample in a study of blood T cell repertoires in COVID-19. Clones were sequenced by immunoSEQ multiplex PCR, and TCRdb holds only the in-frame ones, with some missing. The data contain around 230,000 clones, 65% to 90% of them singletons. The sequencing input was peripheral blood. These receptors were taken from a man in his forties or fifties with COVID-19, enrolled during active disease.

This clone has a single count. In DNA form, the CDR3 reads TGTGCCAGCAGCCCCCATAGCGGGGTCTACGAGCAGTACTTC. Residues: CASSPHSGVYEQYF. The J gene is TRBJ2-7, the V gene TRBV14; the match to TRBD2 covers 8 bases. CDR1 and CDR2 from the germline V gene are SGHDN and FVKESK. Trimming at V came to 4 bases and at J to 3 bases, leaving 5 bases not matched to a gene. The CDR3 is made up of 14 amino acids.

The chain employs TRBV5-1 and TRBJ1-6, with D possibly matching TRBD1 (6 bases). The CDR3 runs to 13 residues. The germline V and J ends were trimmed by 5 bases and 7 bases, with 10 bases remaining between them. Germline loops: CDR1 SGHRS, CDR2 YFSETQ. The CDR3 protein is CASRSQGNSPLHF. CDR3 DNA sequence: TGCGCCAGCAGGTCACAGGGCAATTCACCCCTCCACTTT.

This chain uses TRBV18 with TRBJ2-2; perhaps TRBD1 as D (6 bases). The CDR3 has 18 amino acids. Germline values: CDR1 KGHSH, CDR2 LQKENI. V gave up 1 base and J gave up 5 bases, with 20 bases separating them. The CDR3 protein is CASSPLGTTVSRTGELFF. The CDR3 bases are TGTGCCAGCTCACCACTAGGGACAACCGTCTCCCGGACCGGGGAGCTGTTTTTT.

In regard to this clone: The sample has other DNA sequences that encode this CDR3 too. V usage is TRBV11-2 and J usage is TRBJ2-3; tentative D call: TRBD2 (6 bases). The CDR3 has 15 residues. Trimming shortened V by 1 base and J by 1 base, and 9 bases separated the two germline ends. Germline V gene sequence: CDR1 SGHAT, CDR2 FQNNGV. The CDR3 sequence: CASSLGGAGTDTQYF. The CDR3 DNA is TGTGCCAGCAGCTTAGGCGGGGCGGGCACAGATACGCAGTATTTT.

The chain recombines TRBV5-5 with TRBJ1-1, with D perhaps matching TRBD1 (6 bases). Trimming shortened V by 5 bases and J by 1 base, and 24 bases separated the two germline ends. This CDR3 is 18 amino acids long. The germline V gene encodes CDR1 SGHKS and CDR2 YYEKEE (reference sequence). CDR3 sequence: CASSPPGPHGRGNTEAFF. CDR3 in DNA: TGTGCCAGCAGTCCACCAGGGCCGCACGGCAGGGGGAACACTGAAGCTTTCTTT.